This is a list of T cell receptor beta chains from one sample in a study of cytomegalovirus exposure and HLA in healthy donors. Clones were read by immunoSEQ multiplex PCR, and TCRdb kept only the in-frame ones, dropping some. The sample has some 56,000 clones, approximately 80% seen once. Specimen: PBMCs. The source is a woman in her thirties or forties in good health and CMV-seronegative. CDR3s include the opening cysteine and the closing phenylalanine or tryptophan. D genes are given only for firm matches. Only part of the rows carry a size: once, few, many, or a class if the clone is expanded.

cdr3_nt cdr3_aa d_call j_call v_call clone_size
TGCAGCGTAGCAGGGGAGTTAGGTCAGCCCCAGCATTTT CSVAGELGQPQHF - TRBJ1-5 TRBV29-1 -
TGTGCCACCAGCCGGGACAGTATCTACGAGCAGTACTTC CATSRDSIYEQYF TRBD1 TRBJ2-7 TRBV10-3 -
TGTGCCAGCAGCTTAGTACGGACAGCAAACTATGGCTACACCTTC CASSLVRTANYGYTF - TRBJ1-2 TRBV11-2 -
TGCGCCAGCAGTAGGGGAACTAATGAAAAACTGTTTTTT CASSRGTNEKLFF - TRBJ1-4 TRBV5-6 -
TGTGCCAGCATTAGGACAGGGGTGAACACTGAAGCTTTCTTT CASIRTGVNTEAFF TRBD1 TRBJ1-1 TRBV2 -
TGTGCCATCAGTGATCGAGCGGGAGCGTACAATGAGCAGTTCTTC CAISDRAGAYNEQFF TRBD2 TRBJ2-1 TRBV10-3 medium-sized
TGTGCCAGCCTCACAGATACGCAGTATTTT CASLTDTQYF - TRBJ2-3 TRBV7-4 -
TGTGCCAGCAGCCGCCAGGGGATAGCGGGGTACAATGAGCAGTTCTTC CASSRQGIAGYNEQFF TRBD2 TRBJ2-1 TRBV7-9 -
TGCAGTGCTAGCAGGCGAAACACCATATATTTT CSASRRNTIYF - TRBJ1-3 TRBV20-1 -
TGTGCCAGCAGCCTTACTAGCGGGAGCCCCTACGAGCAGTACTTC CASSLTSGSPYEQYF TRBD2 TRBJ2-7 TRBV28 -
TGCGCCAGCAGCCATGGTAGCGGGAGTAGGAATGAGCAGTTCTTC CASSHGSGSRNEQFF TRBD2 TRBJ2-1 TRBV4-1 -
TGTGCCAGCAGTTTACAGGGAGGGGAGCAGTACTTC CASSLQGGEQYF - TRBJ2-7 TRBV2 -
TGTGCCAGCAGCTACACCGGGACAGGGTTTCCTGAAGCTTTCTTT CASSYTGTGFPEAFF TRBD1 TRBJ1-1 TRBV7-9 -
TGCGCCAGCAGCTTAGGCGGGGGGGACATTCAGTACTTC CASSLGGGDIQYF TRBD2 TRBJ2-4 TRBV5-1 -
TGTGCCAGCAGCCCGAGGACAGGGGGGTCCTACGAGCAGTACTTC CASSPRTGGSYEQYF TRBD1 TRBJ2-7 TRBV7-8 -
TGTGCCAGCAGTGGACTAGCGGCCACAGATACGCAGTATTTT CASSGLAATDTQYF TRBD2 TRBJ2-3 TRBV6-1 -
TGTGCCAGCAGCAAAGCAGGCCCGACAAAACATTCTAGCACAGATACGCAGTATTTT CASSKAGPTKHSSTDTQYF - TRBJ2-3 TRBV21-1 -
TGCGCCAGCAGCCAGTCAGCTGGCGGGCAGCAGTTCTTC CASSQSAGGQQFF - TRBJ2-1 TRBV4-3 -
TGTGCCAGCAGCGTAGGGGGGGGGCCCTACGAGCAGTACTTC CASSVGGGPYEQYF - TRBJ2-7 TRBV9 -
TGCAGCGTTGATCGCGGCCGGGAGAATACAGAGACCCAGTACTTC CSVDRGRENTETQYF - TRBJ2-5 TRBV29-1 once
TGTGCCACCAGCAAATCGGGGGGGAACACCGGGGAGCTGTTTTTT CATSKSGGNTGELFF TRBD2 TRBJ2-2 TRBV15 -
TGTGCCAGCAGCTACCCGGGGGGGGTTCGCACCGGGGAGCTGTTTTTT CASSYPGGVRTGELFF TRBD2 TRBJ2-2 TRBV7-8 -
TGTGCCAGCAGTTCCGGGACAGGGGGCTTTGAAAAACTGTTTTTT CASSSGTGGFEKLFF TRBD1 TRBJ1-4 TRBV27 once
TGTGCCAGCAGGGCCACAGGACAAGAGACCCAGTACTTC CASRATGQETQYF - TRBJ2-5 TRBV28 few
TGTGCCAGTAGTCCCGGGACACTCTACGAGCAGTACTTC CASSPGTLYEQYF - TRBJ2-7 TRBV19 -
TGTGCCATCGGTGGGGGGTATCAGCCCCAGCATTTT CAIGGGYQPQHF - TRBJ1-5 TRBV2 -
TGTGCCAGCAGCTTAGTTCTCCAGTCCGATACGCAGTATTTT CASSLVLQSDTQYF - TRBJ2-3 TRBV7-3 -
TGTGCCAGCAGGTTGGACAGCAACTATGGCTACACCTTC CASRLDSNYGYTF - TRBJ1-2 TRBV27 -
TGTGCCAGCAGCTTAAATACAGGTTCGAACTATGGCTACACCTTC CASSLNTGSNYGYTF - TRBJ1-2 TRBV7-8 -
TGTGCCAGCAGCCCCGTCGCTAGCGGGAGGGCGGTGAGATCGGGTCAGTACTTC CASSPVASGRAVRSGQYF TRBD2 TRBJ2-4 TRBV7-9 -
TGTGCCAGCAGCTTAGATCTGGGAGCTTCCTACGAGCAGTACTTC CASSLDLGASYEQYF - TRBJ2-7 TRBV11-2 few
TGTGCCAGCGGAGAGACAGGGTCGAGAAATCAGCCCCAGCATTTT CASGETGSRNQPQHF TRBD1 TRBJ1-5 TRBV6-1 -
TGTGCCAGCAGCCGCGAGACGGGGCCCCAGCATTTT CASSRETGPQHF - TRBJ1-5 TRBV7-2 -
TGTGCCAGCTCAACCCGAACGGGACTAGCGGGAGGGAGGACAGATACGCAGTATTTT CASSTRTGLAGGRTDTQYF TRBD2 TRBJ2-3 TRBV18 -
TGTGCCACCAGCAGAGATGCCGGTAGCGGGACCCAGTACTTC CATSRDAGSGTQYF - TRBJ2-5 TRBV15 -
TGTGCCAGTAGCCCCGGGACAGGGGACTACGAGCAGTACTTC CASSPGTGDYEQYF TRBD1 TRBJ2-7 TRBV19 -
TGTGCCAGCACCGGACAGGGGGACTATGGCTACACCTTC CASTGQGDYGYTF TRBD1 TRBJ1-2 TRBV27 once
TGTGCCAGCAGCTTTGTGGACAGCACTAGCACAGATACGCAGTATTTT CASSFVDSTSTDTQYF - TRBJ2-3 TRBV5-4 once
TGTGCCAGCAGCGTAGGGTCGAGCTCCTACAATGAGCAGTTCTTC CASSVGSSSYNEQFF - TRBJ2-1 TRBV9 -
TGCGCCAGCAGCCCTCGGGTGGGGGCGACGAACACTGAAGCTTTCTTT CASSPRVGATNTEAFF - TRBJ1-1 TRBV5-1 -
TGTGCCAGCAACCCCCGGCAGGGTCAAGGTGGCTACACCTTC CASNPRQGQGGYTF - TRBJ1-2 TRBV2 -
TGTGCCTGGAGTGTTTCTTCCACTGAAGCTTTCTTT CAWSVSSTEAFF - TRBJ1-1 TRBV30 -
TGTGCCAGCAGTATCGGACAGGTGGGCGCTGAAGCTTTCTTT CASSIGQVGAEAFF TRBD1 TRBJ1-1 TRBV28 -
TGCGCCAGCAGCTTTTTCGCGGGAGAGGGGAGAGAGCAGTACTTC CASSFFAGEGREQYF TRBD2 TRBJ2-7 TRBV5-1 -
TGTGCCACCACGAAGCTCTACGCACCGGGTTCGGAAGCTTTCTTT CATTKLYAPGSEAFF - TRBJ1-1 TRBV27 -
TGTGCCAGCAGCTCACAGCACTCCTACGAGCAGTACTTC CASSSQHSYEQYF - TRBJ2-7 TRBV13 -
TGTGCCAGCAGCCCTCGGGCAGGGGGTTTTGAGCAGTACTTC CASSPRAGGFEQYF TRBD1 TRBJ2-7 TRBV5-4 -
TGCAGCGTTGACGGGCTAGCGGGAGGGCCGAGCACAGATACGCAGTATTTT CSVDGLAGGPSTDTQYF TRBD2 TRBJ2-3 TRBV29-1 once
TGCAGCGTTTCAACCGGGACAACTTCGGGCTACACCTTC CSVSTGTTSGYTF - TRBJ1-2 TRBV29-1 -
TGTGCCAGCAGTTTGGGAGCGGACTCCTACGAGCAGTACTTC CASSLGADSYEQYF - TRBJ2-7 TRBV28 -
TGTGCCAGCTCACCACCTCTTGCGAGCTCCTACGAGCAGTACTTC CASSPPLASSYEQYF - TRBJ2-7 TRBV18 once
TGTGCTAGCAGCCGGGGACTAGCGGGCCGCACAGATACGCAGTATTTT CASSRGLAGRTDTQYF TRBD2 TRBJ2-3 TRBV7-7 -
TGTGCCAGCAGCTCGAGGAGGGCAGGGAACAATCAGCCCCAGCATTTT CASSSRRAGNNQPQHF - TRBJ1-5 TRBV13 -
TGTGCCAGCAGCGTAGGCTTAGAACCGCCCTATGGCACAGATACGCAGTATTTT CASSVGLEPPYGTDTQYF - TRBJ2-3 TRBV9 once